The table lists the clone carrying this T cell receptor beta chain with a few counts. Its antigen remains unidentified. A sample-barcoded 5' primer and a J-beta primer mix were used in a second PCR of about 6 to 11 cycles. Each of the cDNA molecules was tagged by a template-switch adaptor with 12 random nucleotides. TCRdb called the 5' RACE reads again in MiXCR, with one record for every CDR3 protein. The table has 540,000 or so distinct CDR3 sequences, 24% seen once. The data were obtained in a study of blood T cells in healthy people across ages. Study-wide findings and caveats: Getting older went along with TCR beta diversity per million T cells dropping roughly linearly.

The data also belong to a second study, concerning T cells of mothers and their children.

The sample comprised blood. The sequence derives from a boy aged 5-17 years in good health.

CDR3 nucleotide sequence: TGTGCCAGCAGCGGAGGGACCCCAGGCGTTCAGTTCTTC. Its protein product is CASSGGTPGVQFF. The chain joins TRBV9 to TRBJ2-1; possibly TRBD1 or TRBD2 for D (5 bases each). This CDR3 is 13 amino acids long. Germline CDR1 SGDLS, CDR2 YYNGEE. The V end was cut by 3 bases, the J end by 13 bases, with 17 bases between.